This T cell receptor beta chain was recorded in a study of metastatic and nonmetastatic thyroid tumors. At the level of the study: From malignant and benign thyroid patients, repertoires in blood and in tumor or nodule tissue were compared.

Until they underwent thyroid surgery, no patient had received any treatment. Within the sample, this clone is medium-sized. Its specificity is unknown. The CDR3 is 13 residues long. V was shortened by 1 base and J by 4 bases, with 10 bases between the two germline ends. Germline-derived CDR1 and CDR2 are GTSNPN and SVGIG (reference sequence). Study-wide results and limits: When malignant thyroid tumors were compared with benign nodules, TCR beta diversity was reportedly significantly higher in the malignant tumors. This held in both blood and tumor samples.

In the source study's methods: In papillary thyroid cancer, a distant-metastasis classifier was built using CDR3 differences across clinicopathological groups. TCRdb ran MiXCR on the PCR reads. Here the V and J calls rest on TCRdb's processing, not on the authors' analysis. The sample lists more than 20,000 clones, approximately 12% seen once, with roughly 5.3% in the top ten. Sequenced input: blood. The sequence was collected from a female donor with papillary thyroid cancer or a benign thyroid nodule (not recorded which). Some clones in this sample may be carry-over from other donors' samples. The chain has TRBV30 and TRBJ1-1, with no clear D. The CDR3 reads CAWSAGETTEAFF. The CDR3 region has the DNA TGTGCCTGGAGTGCCGGGGAGACCACTGAAGCTTTCTTT.